These 7 T cell receptor beta chains share one sample of origin, sequenced in a study of T cells in Graves' hyperthyroidism and ophthalmopathy. TCR beta CDR3 regions were amplified from RNA transcripts. The HTBI primer set drove a first-round RT-PCR of the TCR CDR3. TCRdb reanalysed the multiplex PCR reads using MiXCR and keeps one entry per CDR3 protein. The table shows hundreds of thousands of distinct CDR3 sequences, with about a sixth occurring only once. Sequences were obtained from blood. The origin of the receptors is a woman under 30 with Graves' hyperthyroidism that later progressed to Graves' ophthalmopathy.

This clonotype has a single count. The chain employs TRBV6-4 and TRBJ1-5, with D possibly matching TRBD1 (6 bases). This CDR3 is 13 amino acids long. V dropped 7 bases and J dropped 4 bases, with 11 bases sitting between them. Per germline, CDR1 MRHNA and CDR2 SNTAGT. The CDR3, as DNA: TGTGCCAGCATTCGCCAGGGGAATCAGCCCCAGCATTTT. Translating it yields CASIRQGNQPQHF.

V and J are TRBV20-1 and TRBJ2-7, with 10 nucleotides matching TRBD2. The germline CDR1 and CDR2 sequences are DFQATT and SNEGSKA (reference sequence). The CDR3 has 16 residues. The V segment lost 3 bases and the J segment 2 bases; nucleotides outside the gene matches: 10. CDR3 loop: CSASPSGSRGAYEQYF. CDR3 coding DNA: TGCAGTGCTAGTCCTAGCGGGAGTCGGGGCGCCTACGAGCAGTACTTC.

This clonotype was counted many times. This chain connects TRBV13 to TRBJ2-1; TRBD2 is a possible D gene (6 bases). With 5 bases removed from V and 1 base from J, the gap between germline ends came to 21 bases. CDR3 length: 18 amino acids. Germline values: CDR1 PRHDT, CDR2 FYEKMQ (reference sequence). The CDR3 DNA sequence: TGTGCCAGCAGCCCTAGACCCCCTAGCGTTTCTTCCTACAATGAGCAGTTCTTC. Protein sequence: CASSPRPPSVSSYNEQFF.

This clonotype was seen at least ten times. The rearrangement joins TRBV7-9 to TRBJ1-4; D not resolved. CDR3 length: 14 residues. In germline, CDR1 is SEHNR, CDR2 FQNEAQ (reference sequence). Trimming cost V 7 bases and J 3 bases, with 12 bases left between them. The CDR3 DNA sequence: TGTGCCAGCACCCCCCAGGAGGCTAATGAAAAACTGTTTTTT. Protein sequence: CASTPQEANEKLFF.

This clonotype came up a few times. The chain links TRBV28 to TRBJ2-3; D is uncertain. The germline V and J ends were trimmed by 6 bases and 8 bases, with 21 bases remaining between them. Germline V gene lookup returns CDR1 MDHEN and CDR2 SYDVKM. CDR3 length: 15 residues. CDR3 residues: CASSLGFDLGGTQYF. DNA for the CDR3: TGTGCCAGCAGCCTAGGTTTTGATCTGGGTGGTACGCAGTATTTT.

This clonotype was counted a few times. The V call is TRBV6-1, the J call TRBJ1-6; TRBD1 aligns across 9 bases. Looked up from germline, CDR1 is MNHNS and CDR2 is SASEGT. Losses at the gene ends were 10 bases for V and 10 bases for J; bases not matched to a gene: 8. This CDR3 is built from 13 residues. The CDR3 region is CATAQGARSPLHF. CDR3 coding DNA: TGTGCCACCGCACAGGGGGCGCGGTCACCCCTCCACTTT.

In this sample, this clonotype turned up many times. This rearrangement joins TRBV27 to TRBJ2-2; a weak D match, TRBD2 (6 bases). The CDR3 is 13 amino acids. Trimming left V 1 base short and J 7 bases short, with 7 bases between. Germline loops: CDR1 MNHEY, CDR2 SMNVEV (reference sequence). CDR3 sequence: CASSLWEDGELFF. For the CDR3, the DNA is TGTGCCAGCAGTTTATGGGAGGACGGGGAGCTGTTTTTT.